Listed below are T cell receptor beta chains from one sample, sequenced in a study of blood T cell repertoires in COVID-19. TCRdb's table, derived via immunoSEQ multiplex PCR, lists solely in-frame clones and lacks some. Of some 250,000 clones detected, roughly 90% appear once; the ten largest clones hold roughly 5.8%. The sequenced material came from peripheral blood. All receptors derive from a man aged 60-69 years with acute or convalescent COVID-19. CDR3s include the opening cysteine and the closing phenylalanine or tryptophan. The order of the fields is CDR3 DNA, CDR3 protein, clone size, V gene, J gene, D gene. The D gene is left open where the match is weak. Clone size appears in some rows only: once, few, many, or a class for an expanded clone.

TGTGCCAGCAGCGCCGTCCTAGCGGAGGGGGGCAATGAGCAGTTCTTC	CASSAVLAEGGNEQFF	.	TRBV5-6	TRBJ2-1	.
TGTGCCAGCAGCCTCCAGACTAGCGGGAGTATCTACGAGCAGTACTTC	CASSLQTSGSIYEQYF	.	TRBV5-6	TRBJ2-7	TRBD2
TGTGCCAGCAGTTACGGGACAGGGTCCTCTTACGAGCAGTACTTC	CASSYGTGSSYEQYF	.	TRBV6-5	TRBJ2-7	TRBD1
TGTGCCAGCAGCTTAGCGGGACTAGCCGACTACGAGCAGTACTTC	CASSLAGLADYEQYF	.	TRBV7-2	TRBJ2-7	TRBD2
TGTGCCAGTAGTCTTACCCTCGGAGCGCACCAAGAGACCCAGTACTTC	CASSLTLGAHQETQYF	.	TRBV19	TRBJ2-5	.
TGTGCCAGCAGCCGGGGAGGGCTCAATCAGCCCCAGCATTTT	CASSRGGLNQPQHF	few	TRBV11-2	TRBJ1-5	.
TGTGCCATCAGTGAGCGTGGGACAGTAAACACTGAAGCTTTCTTT	CAISERGTVNTEAFF	.	TRBV10-3	TRBJ1-1	TRBD1
TGTGCCAGCAGCTCCGGGACCCGGCGGGGAGAGACCCAGTACTTC	CASSSGTRRGETQYF	.	TRBV7-9	TRBJ2-5	.
TGTGCCAGCAGCCAAGAGGGGGGTTTAGCCCAGCATTTT	CASSQEGGLAQHF	few	TRBV3-1/TRBV3-2	TRBJ1-5	.
TGTGCCATCAGTGATCAGGGGGGCTACATGAACACTGAAGCTTTCTTT	CAISDQGGYMNTEAFF	.	TRBV10-3	TRBJ1-1	TRBD1
TGCAGCGTTGGCAGGGGGCGAAATGGAGCTGAAGCTTTCTTT	CSVGRGRNGAEAFF	.	TRBV29-1	TRBJ1-1	TRBD1
TGCAGCGTTCGGGGAGGGGGGGACACTGAAGCTTTCTTT	CSVRGGGDTEAFF	.	TRBV29-1	TRBJ1-1	.
TGTGCCAGCAGTTTTTGGGGAGGGCACGATGGCTACACCTTC	CASSFWGGHDGYTF	.	TRBV27	TRBJ1-2	.
TGTGCCAGCAGTGAATTGAGGGGGTACGGCTACACCTTC	CASSELRGYGYTF	.	TRBV6-1	TRBJ1-2	.
TGTGCCAGCAGCTTCCGGGGGACGGGCGCCTACGAGCAGTACTTC	CASSFRGTGAYEQYF	once	TRBV3-1/TRBV3-2	TRBJ2-7	.
TGTGCCAGCAGGGGGACAGGGCTATATAATTCACCCCTCCACTTT	CASRGTGLYNSPLHF	once	TRBV6-5	TRBJ1-6	TRBD1
TGTGCCAGCAGCCAAGAAGGGCAGGGGAGGGCAGAGACCCAGTACTTC	CASSQEGQGRAETQYF	.	TRBV4-2	TRBJ2-5	.
TGTGCCAGCAGCCTCTCCGGAGGACAGCCCCAGCATTTT	CASSLSGGQPQHF	.	TRBV6-5	TRBJ1-5	.
TGCGCCAGCAGCCTTTCGAGAGGGACAGATACGCAGTATTTT	CASSLSRGTDTQYF	.	TRBV4-3	TRBJ2-3	.
TGTGCCAGCAGTGGCGGGGGGCCCTCTGGAAACACCATATATTTT	CASSGGGPSGNTIYF	once	TRBV11-2	TRBJ1-3	.
TGTGCCAGCAGCCTTAATACAGGGGATAGTTCCGGGGAGCTGTTTTTT	CASSLNTGDSSGELFF	.	TRBV7-6	TRBJ2-2	TRBD1
TGTGCCAGCAGCCGGGGAGATTACGGTCAGCCCCAGCATTTT	CASSRGDYGQPQHF	.	TRBV6-5	TRBJ1-5	.
TGTGCCAGCTCACGAACGACAGGGGGCCCCCAATTCTCTGGGGCCAACGTCCTGACTTTC	CASSRTTGGPQFSGANVLTF	.	TRBV18	TRBJ2-6	TRBD1
TGCGCCAGCAGCCCTTCGGGCGGGGTAAATAATTCACCCCTCCACTTT	CASSPSGGVNNSPLHF	.	TRBV5-1	TRBJ1-6	.
TGTGCCAGCAGTGAAATGGCAGGGCCATACGAGCAGTACTTC	CASSEMAGPYEQYF	once	TRBV6-1	TRBJ2-7	.
TGTGCCAGCACTAGGGCTAGCGGGAGGGCCGAGGGAGAGACCCAGTACTTC	CASTRASGRAEGETQYF	.	TRBV28	TRBJ2-5	TRBD2
TGTGCCAGTAACGTGCCGGGACAGAACTCTGGAAACACCATATATTTT	CASNVPGQNSGNTIYF	.	TRBV19	TRBJ1-3	TRBD1
TGTGCCAGCAGCCGGACAAATGAGCAGTTCTTC	CASSRTNEQFF	.	TRBV7-2	TRBJ2-1	.
TGTGCCATCAGTGAAGGGAGGGGGAGAAATGAAAAACTGTTTTTT	CAISEGRGRNEKLFF	.	TRBV10-3	TRBJ1-4	.
TGTGCCAGCAGTGCAGGGTCTGCTAACTATGGCTACACCTTC	CASSAGSANYGYTF	.	TRBV28	TRBJ1-2	.
TGTGCCAGTAGTATCGTAGGACTAGCGGGCGGAGTAGGCACCGGGGAGCTGTTTTTT	CASSIVGLAGGVGTGELFF	.	TRBV19	TRBJ2-2	TRBD2
TGTGCCAGCAGTCGACTCCTCACTGAAGCTTTCTTT	CASSRLLTEAFF	.	TRBV12-3/TRBV12-4	TRBJ1-1	.
TGTGCCAGCAGCCTTACCCACGGAAGCGGCACAGATACGCAGTATTTT	CASSLTHGSGTDTQYF	once	TRBV4-2	TRBJ2-3	.
TGTGCCAGCAGCTTACGAGGGTCTTTGCAGCCCCAGCATTTT	CASSLRGSLQPQHF	.	TRBV7-2	TRBJ1-5	.
TGTGCCAGCAACTCGGACAGAGGACGTATAGCGAGCAATCAGCCCCAGCATTTT	CASNSDRGRIASNQPQHF	.	TRBV9	TRBJ1-5	.
TGCGCCAGCAGCCAAGACCTCGGGGGGGGAGGAAGCAATCAGCCCCAGCATTTT	CASSQDLGGGGSNQPQHF	.	TRBV4-3	TRBJ1-5	.
TGTGCCAGCAGTTTCGCAGGGTCAAGGTCCCAAGAGACCCAGTACTTC	CASSFAGSRSQETQYF	.	TRBV28	TRBJ2-5	.
TGTGCCAGCAGCCCCCTCCAGCGAGGGGCCCAGGGGGTAGACCCTCAAGCTTTCTTT	CASSPLQRGAQGVDPQAFF	.	TRBV7-8	TRBJ1-1	TRBD1
TGCGCCAGCAGCACCTCCGGGACAGGCAATTCTGGAAACACCATATATTTT	CASSTSGTGNSGNTIYF	.	TRBV5-1	TRBJ1-3	TRBD1
TGTGCCAGCAGCTTAGCCCCCGGGTCTGGAGAGACCCAGTACTTC	CASSLAPGSGETQYF	.	TRBV7-6	TRBJ2-5	.
TGTGCCAGCAGCTTGGGGACAGGGGAGGTTAGCAATCAGCCCCAGCATTTT	CASSLGTGEVSNQPQHF	once	TRBV5-5	TRBJ1-5	TRBD1
TGTGCCAGCAGCCGCTTCCAGGGGACGGGGGCCAACGTCCTGACTTTC	CASSRFQGTGANVLTF	.	TRBV5-8	TRBJ2-6	.
TGCAGTGCTAGTGCCCTTACTAGCAATGAGCAGTTCTTC	CSASALTSNEQFF	.	TRBV20-1	TRBJ2-1	.
TGTGCCAGTAGTACCAGAGACAGGGGCGCCTACAATGAGCAGTTCTTC	CASSTRDRGAYNEQFF	.	TRBV19	TRBJ2-1	TRBD1
TGTGCCAGCAGTTACTCCCTTCATAATTCACCCCTCCACTTT	CASSYSLHNSPLHF	.	TRBV6-5	TRBJ1-6	.
TGCAGCGTTGAGAGGGGAGGGTTCGGGGAGCAGTACTTC	CSVERGGFGEQYF	.	TRBV29-1	TRBJ2-7	TRBD2